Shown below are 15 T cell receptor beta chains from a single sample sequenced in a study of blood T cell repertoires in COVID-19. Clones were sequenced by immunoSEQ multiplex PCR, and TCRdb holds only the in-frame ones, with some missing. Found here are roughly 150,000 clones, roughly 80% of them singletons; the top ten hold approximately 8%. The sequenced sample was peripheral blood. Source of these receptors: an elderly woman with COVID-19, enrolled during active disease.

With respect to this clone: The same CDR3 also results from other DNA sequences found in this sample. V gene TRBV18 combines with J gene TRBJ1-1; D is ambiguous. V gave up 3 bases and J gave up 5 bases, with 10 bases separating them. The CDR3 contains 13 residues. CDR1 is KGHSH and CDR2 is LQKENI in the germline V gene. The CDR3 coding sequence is TGTGCCAGCTCACCTCCGGGGAGAACTGAAGCTTTCTTT. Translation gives CASSPPGRTEAFF.

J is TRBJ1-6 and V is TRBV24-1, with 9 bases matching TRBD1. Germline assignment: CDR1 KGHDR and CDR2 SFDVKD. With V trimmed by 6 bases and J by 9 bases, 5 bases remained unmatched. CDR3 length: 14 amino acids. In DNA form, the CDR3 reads TGTGCCACCAGTTCCGACAGGGGGGTTTCACCCCTCCACTTT. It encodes CATSSDRGVSPLHF.

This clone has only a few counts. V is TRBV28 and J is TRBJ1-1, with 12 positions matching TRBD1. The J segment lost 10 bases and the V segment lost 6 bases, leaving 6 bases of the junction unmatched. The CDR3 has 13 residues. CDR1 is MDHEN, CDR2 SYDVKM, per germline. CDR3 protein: CASSGTGGAGAFF. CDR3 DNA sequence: TGTGCCAGCAGCGGGACAGGGGGCGCGGGAGCTTTCTTT.

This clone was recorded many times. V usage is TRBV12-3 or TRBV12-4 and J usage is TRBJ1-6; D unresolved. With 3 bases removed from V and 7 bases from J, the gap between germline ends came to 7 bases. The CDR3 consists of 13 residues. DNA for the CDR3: TGTGCCAGCAGTTTGTCAGGAAATTCACCCCTCCACTTT. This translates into CASSLSGNSPLHF.

CDR3 sequence reads: CASSRGRLSNYGYTF. The CDR3 DNA is TGTGCCAGTAGTAGAGGGCGATTAAGCAACTATGGCTACACCTTC. V usage is TRBV19 and J usage is TRBJ1-2, with no clear D. CDR1 and CDR2 from the germline V gene are LNHDA and SQIVND (reference sequence). V lost 4 bases, J lost 2 bases, and 14 bases lay in between. CDR3 length equals 15 residues.

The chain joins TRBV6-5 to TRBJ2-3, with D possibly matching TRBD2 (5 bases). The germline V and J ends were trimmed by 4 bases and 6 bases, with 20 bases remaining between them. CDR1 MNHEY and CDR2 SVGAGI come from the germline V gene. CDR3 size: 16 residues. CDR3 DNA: TGTGCCAGCAGTTCCGCCCCGGGGTCGGCCGGCGATACGCAGTATTTT. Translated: CASSSAPGSAGDTQYF.

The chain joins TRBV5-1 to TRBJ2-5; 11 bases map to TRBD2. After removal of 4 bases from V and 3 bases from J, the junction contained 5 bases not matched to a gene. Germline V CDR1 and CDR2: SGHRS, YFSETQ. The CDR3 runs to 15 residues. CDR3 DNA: TGCGCCAGCAGCACCTCACTAGCGGGGGAAGAGACCCAGTACTTC. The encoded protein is CASSTSLAGEETQYF.

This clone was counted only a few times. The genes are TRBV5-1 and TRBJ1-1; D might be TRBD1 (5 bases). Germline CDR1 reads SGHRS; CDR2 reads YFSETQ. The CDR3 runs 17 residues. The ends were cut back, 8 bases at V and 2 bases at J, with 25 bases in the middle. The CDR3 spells CASWRDGSNQANTEAFF. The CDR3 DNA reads TGCGCCAGTTGGCGGGACGGATCCAACCAAGCTAACACTGAAGCTTTCTTT.

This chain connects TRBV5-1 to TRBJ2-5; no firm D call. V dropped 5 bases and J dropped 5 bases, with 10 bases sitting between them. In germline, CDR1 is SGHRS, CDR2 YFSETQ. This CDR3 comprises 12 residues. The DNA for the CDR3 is TGCGCCAGCAGTTCTCTTCAGGAGACCCAGTACTTC. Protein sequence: CASSSLQETQYF.

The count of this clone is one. DNA for the CDR3: TGTGCCAGCAGTTTCCGAGTGAACACTGAAGCTTTCTTT. Encoded protein: CASSFRVNTEAFF. The chain recombines TRBV28 with TRBJ1-1, with no clear D. The V and J ends lost 3 bases and 0 bases respectively, with 5 bases between them. The germline V gene has CDR1 MDHEN and CDR2 SYDVKM. This CDR3 region has 13 residues.

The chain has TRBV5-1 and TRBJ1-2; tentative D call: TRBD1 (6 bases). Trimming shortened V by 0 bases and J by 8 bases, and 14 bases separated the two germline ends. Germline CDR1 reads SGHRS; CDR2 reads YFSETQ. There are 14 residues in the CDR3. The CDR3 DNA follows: TGCGCCAGCAGCTTGGTGGGACAAGCGGGAGGCTACACCTTC. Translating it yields CASSLVGQAGGYTF.

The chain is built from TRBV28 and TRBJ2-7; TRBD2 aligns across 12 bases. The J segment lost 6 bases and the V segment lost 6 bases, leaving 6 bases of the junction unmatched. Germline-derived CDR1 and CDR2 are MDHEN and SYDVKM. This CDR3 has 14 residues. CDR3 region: CASRRTSGKGEQYF. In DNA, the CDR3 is TGTGCCAGCAGGAGGACTAGCGGGAAGGGCGAGCAGTACTTC. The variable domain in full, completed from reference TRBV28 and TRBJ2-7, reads DVKVTQSSRYLVKRTGEKVFLECVQDMDHENMFWYRQDPGLGLRLIYFSYDVKMKEKGDIPEGYSVSREKKERFSLILESASTNQTSMYLCASRRTSGKGEQYFGPGTRLTVT.

The chain's CDR3 is CASSVTGAEADTIYF. Written as DNA, the CDR3 is TGCGCCAGCAGCGTGACAGGGGCCGAGGCGGACACCATATATTTT. This rearrangement joins TRBV5-1 to TRBJ1-3, with TRBD1 matching 8 bases. The CDR3 runs to 15 residues. Germline CDR1 and CDR2: SGHRS and YFSETQ. V dropped 4 bases and J dropped 8; count of bases not matched to a gene: 11. Supplemented by reference TRBV5-1 and TRBJ1-3, the full variable domain reads KAGVTQTPRYLIKTRGQQVTLSCSPISGHRSVSWYQQTPGQGLQFLFEYFSETQRNKGNFPGRFSGRQFSNSRSEMNVSTLELGDSALYLCASSVTGAEADTIYFGEGSWLTVV.

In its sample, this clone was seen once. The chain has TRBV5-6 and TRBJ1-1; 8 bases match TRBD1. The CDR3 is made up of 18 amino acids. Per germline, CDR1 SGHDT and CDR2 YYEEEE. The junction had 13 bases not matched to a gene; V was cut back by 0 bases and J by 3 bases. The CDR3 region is CASSLGSSGQVRYTEAFF. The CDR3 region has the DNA TGTGCCAGCAGCTTGGGGTCCTCGGGACAGGTTCGGTACACTGAAGCTTTCTTT.

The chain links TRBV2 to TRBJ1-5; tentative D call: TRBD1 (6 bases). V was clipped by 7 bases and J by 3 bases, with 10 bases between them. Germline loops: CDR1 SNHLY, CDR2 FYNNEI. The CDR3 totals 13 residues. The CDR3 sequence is CASKGQYNQPQHF. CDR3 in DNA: TGTGCCAGCAAAGGACAGTACAATCAGCCCCAGCATTTT.